This T cell receptor beta chain was identified during a study of blood T cell repertoires in COVID-19. The method was immunoSEQ multiplex PCR; TCRdb's version includes in-frame clones alone and lacks a portion of them. The repertoire holds approximately 240,000 clones, with under 95% as singletons. The V gene's germline CDR1 is SGDLS and CDR2 YYNGEE. The J segment lost 6 bases and the V segment lost 4 bases, leaving 5 bases of the junction unmatched. The length of the CDR3 is 14 residues. This clonotype was obtained from a woman younger than 35 who had recovered from COVID-19. The sequenced sample consisted of PBMCs or T cells enriched from blood (not recorded which). The V gene is TRBV9, the J gene TRBJ2-1; 9 bases are shared with TRBD2. The CDR3: CASSPRTSANEQFF. The CDR3 nucleotides are TGTGCCAGCAGCCCGAGGACTAGCGCCAATGAGCAGTTCTTC. Based on the CDR3 plus reference TRBV9 and TRBJ2-1, the full variable domain is DSGVTQTPKHLITATGQRVTLRCSPRSGDLSVYWYQQSLDQGLQFLIQYYNGEERAKGNILERFSAQQFPDLHSELNLSSLELGDSALYFCASSPRTSANEQFFGPGTRLTVL.